This TCR beta chain originates from a study of post-analysis software for immune sequencing data. Study outcomes and limitations: Five or six TRBV segments, TRBV5-6, TRBV5-1 and TRBV20-1 among them, were found more frequent in patients than controls.

Prepared libraries of TCR beta cDNA carried unique molecular identifiers. Each sample of 1 to 10 million input T cells yielded roughly 0.5 million cDNA molecules, so each molecule approximated one T cell. A single record per CDR3 protein comes from TCRdb applying MiXCR to the PCR reads. The sample lists some 260,000 distinct CDR3 sequences, 36% seen once, with under 5.5% in the top ten. As to this clonotype: Its target is unknown.

Germline CDR1 reads MNHEY; CDR2 reads SVGEGT. V was shortened by 5 bases and J by 3 bases, with 11 bases between the two germline ends. The CDR3 length is 13 residues. J is TRBJ2-7 and V is TRBV6-2 or TRBV6-3, with D perhaps assigned TRBD1 or TRBD2 (5 bases each). The source is a girl aged 5 to 17 with multiple sclerosis. Sequences were obtained from blood. The DNA of the CDR3 is TGTGCCAGCAGTCGGGACCGATTCTACGAGCAGTACTTC. Its translation is CASSRDRFYEQYF.